This record covers a single T cell receptor beta chain. Its cognate antigen is unknown. The CDR3 covers 13 residues. J was trimmed by 9 bases and V by 4 bases; bases with no gene match: 6. The germline V gene has CDR1 KGHSH and CDR2 LQKENI. These data come from a study of graft-versus-host responses after intestinal transplantation. On the study more broadly: As for transplant type, recipients had multivisceral, liver-intestinal, or isolated intestinal grafts. Study findings and constraints: Some GvH clones appeared in ileal mucosa or blood before recipient bone marrow.

Produced via immunoSEQ multiplex PCR; TCRdb's table is partial and in-frame only. Here the sample spans tens of thousands of clones, more than 75% being singletons. This chain joins TRBV18 and TRBJ2-1, with 7 bases aligning to TRBD2. This specimen consisted of unstimulated CD4+ T cells sorted from spleen or lymph node cells, obtained before intestinal transplant. The source of this sequence is a human donor who received an intestinal transplant. CDR3 bases: TGTGCCAGCTCACAGGGGAGGGCCAGTGAGCAGTTCTTC. Translation gives CASSQGRASEQFF.